Detailed here is one T cell receptor beta chain. Its antigen remains unknown. The data were taken from a study of T cell repertoires in cytomegalovirus infection. The study, taken as a whole, reports: Using cumulative public TCR beta family frequency, the authors identified those who carried CMV together with the relevant HLA. It was HLA-C-restricted CMV-specific TCR beta clonotypes that dominated the response ex vivo.

One entry per CDR3 protein results from TCRdb running MiXCR on the reads. The data show around 530,000 distinct CDR3 sequences, approximately 25% seen once. Trimming took 7 bases from V and 6 from J; bases not matched to a gene: 12. The CDR3 is 15 amino acids. Sequenced sample: PBMCs. The TCR was taken from a human donor in good health (CMV status not recorded). Some clones in this sample may be carry-over from other donors' samples. The gene calls are TRBV12-3 or TRBV12-4 and TRBJ1-5; 7 nucleotides align to TRBD1. CDR3 protein: CASTLRNRGGQPQHF. The CDR3 DNA is TGTGCCAGCACCTTAAGGAACAGGGGAGGTCAGCCCCAGCATTTT.